This section outlines one T cell receptor (beta chain) sequence together with its context. The sample comes from a study of blood T cell repertoires in COVID-19. TCRdb keeps only in-frame clones here, not all; method: immunoSEQ multiplex PCR. The table records about 160,000 clones, 75% to 90% of them present only once. V lost 4 bases, J lost 5 bases, and 9 bases lay in between. Per germline, CDR1 SGHDN and CDR2 FVKESK. This CDR3 is 13 amino acids long. The rearrangement uses TRBV14 and TRBJ1-5; no clear D. The receptor was isolated from a woman aged 55-70 years who had recovered from COVID-19. The sample taken for sequencing was PBMCs or T cells enriched from blood (not recorded which). As DNA, the CDR3 is TGTGCCAGCAGCCGTAGCTGGGATCAGCCCCAGCATTTT. Translating it yields CASSRSWDQPQHF.